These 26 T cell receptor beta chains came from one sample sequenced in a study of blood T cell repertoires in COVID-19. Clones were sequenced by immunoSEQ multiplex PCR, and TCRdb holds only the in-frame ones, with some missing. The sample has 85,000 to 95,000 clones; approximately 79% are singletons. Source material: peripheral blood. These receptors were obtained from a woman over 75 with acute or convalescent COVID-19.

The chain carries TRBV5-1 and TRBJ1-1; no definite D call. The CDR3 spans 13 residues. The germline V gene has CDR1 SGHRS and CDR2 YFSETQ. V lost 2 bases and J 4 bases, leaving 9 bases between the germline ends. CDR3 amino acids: CASSFTAGTEAFF. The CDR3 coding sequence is TGCGCCAGCAGCTTTACAGCGGGCACTGAAGCTTTCTTT.

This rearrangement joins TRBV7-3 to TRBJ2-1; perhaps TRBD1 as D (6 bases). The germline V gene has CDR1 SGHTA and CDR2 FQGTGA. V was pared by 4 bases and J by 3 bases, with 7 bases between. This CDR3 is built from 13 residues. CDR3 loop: CASSWGHYNEQFF. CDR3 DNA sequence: TGTGCCAGCAGCTGGGGACACTACAATGAGCAGTTCTTC.

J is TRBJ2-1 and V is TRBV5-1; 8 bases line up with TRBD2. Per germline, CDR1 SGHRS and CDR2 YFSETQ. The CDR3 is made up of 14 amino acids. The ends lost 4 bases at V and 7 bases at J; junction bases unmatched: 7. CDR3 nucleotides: TGCGCCAGCAGCGTGACGGGACTAGGGAATGAGCAGTTCTTC. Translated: CASSVTGLGNEQFF.

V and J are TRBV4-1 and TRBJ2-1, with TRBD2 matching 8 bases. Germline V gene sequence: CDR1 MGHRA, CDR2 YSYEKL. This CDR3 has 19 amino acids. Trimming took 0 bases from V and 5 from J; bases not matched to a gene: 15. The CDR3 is CASSQEGAGGLIGHNEQFF. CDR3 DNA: TGCGCCAGCAGCCAAGAGGGGGCGGGGGGCTTAATTGGCCACAATGAGCAGTTCTTC.

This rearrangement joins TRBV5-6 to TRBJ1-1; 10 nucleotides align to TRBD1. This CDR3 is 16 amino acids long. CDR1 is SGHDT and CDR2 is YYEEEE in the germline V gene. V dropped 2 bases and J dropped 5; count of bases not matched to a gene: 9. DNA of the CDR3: TGTGCCAGCAGCTTTACGACAGGGGGCGCGGGTACTGAAGCTTTCTTT. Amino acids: CASSFTTGGAGTEAFF.

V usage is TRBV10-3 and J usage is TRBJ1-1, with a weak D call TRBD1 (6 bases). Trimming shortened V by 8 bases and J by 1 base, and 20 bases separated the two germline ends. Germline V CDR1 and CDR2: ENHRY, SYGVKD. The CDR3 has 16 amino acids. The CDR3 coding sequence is TGTGCCATCTCAGGTAGTTCGGGGACAAGGAACACTGAAGCTTTCTTT. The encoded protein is CAISGSSGTRNTEAFF.

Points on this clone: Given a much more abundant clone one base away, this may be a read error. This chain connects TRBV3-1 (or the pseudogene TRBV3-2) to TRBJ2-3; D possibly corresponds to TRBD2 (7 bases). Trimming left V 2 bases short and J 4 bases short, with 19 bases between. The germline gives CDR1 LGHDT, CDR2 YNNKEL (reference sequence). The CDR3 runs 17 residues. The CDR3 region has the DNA TGTGCCAGCAGCCAAAATAGCTTTGGGGGGGCCGCAGATACGCAGTATTTT. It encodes CASSQNSFGGAADTQYF.

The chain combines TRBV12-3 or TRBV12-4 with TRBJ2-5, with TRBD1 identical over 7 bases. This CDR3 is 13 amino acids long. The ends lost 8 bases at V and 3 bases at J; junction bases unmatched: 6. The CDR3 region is CASVRGTEETQYF. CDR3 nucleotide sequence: TGTGCCAGCGTTAGGGGGACAGAAGAGACCCAGTACTTC.

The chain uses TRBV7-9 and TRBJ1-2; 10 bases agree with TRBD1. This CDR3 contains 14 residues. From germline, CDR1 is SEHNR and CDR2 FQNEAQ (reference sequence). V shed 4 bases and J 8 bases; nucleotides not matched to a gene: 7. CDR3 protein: CASSYGTGVEGYTF. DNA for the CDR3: TGTGCCAGCAGCTACGGGACAGGGGTGGAAGGCTACACCTTC.

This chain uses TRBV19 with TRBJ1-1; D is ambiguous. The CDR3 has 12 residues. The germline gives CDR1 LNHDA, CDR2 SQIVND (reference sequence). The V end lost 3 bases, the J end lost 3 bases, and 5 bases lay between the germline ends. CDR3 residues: CASSIRDTEAFF. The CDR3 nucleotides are TGTGCCAGTAGTATCCGGGACACTGAAGCTTTCTTT. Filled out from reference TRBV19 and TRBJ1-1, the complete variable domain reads DGGITQSPKYLFRKEGQNVTLSCEQNLNHDAMYWYRQDPGQGLRLIYYSQIVNDFQKGDIAEGYSVSREKKESFPLTVTSAQKNPTAFYLCASSIRDTEAFFGQGTRLTVV.

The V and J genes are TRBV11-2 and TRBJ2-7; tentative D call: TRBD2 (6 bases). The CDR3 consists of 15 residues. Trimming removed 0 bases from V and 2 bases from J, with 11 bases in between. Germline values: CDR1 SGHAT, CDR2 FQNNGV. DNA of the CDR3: TGTGCCAGCAGCTTAGAGGCGGGGCCTGCCTACGAGCAGTACTTC. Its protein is CASSLEAGPAYEQYF.

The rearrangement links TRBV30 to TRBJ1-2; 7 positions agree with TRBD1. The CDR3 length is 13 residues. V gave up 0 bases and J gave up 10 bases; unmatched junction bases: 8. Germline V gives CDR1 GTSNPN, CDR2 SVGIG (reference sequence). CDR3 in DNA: TGTGCCTGGAGTGTGAACAGGGGTTCCAACTACACCTTC. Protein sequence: CAWSVNRGSNYTF.

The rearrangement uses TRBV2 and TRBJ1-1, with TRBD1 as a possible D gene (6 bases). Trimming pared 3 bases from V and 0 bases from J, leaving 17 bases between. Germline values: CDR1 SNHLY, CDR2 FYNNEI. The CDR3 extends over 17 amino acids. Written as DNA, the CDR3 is TGTGCCAGCAGTGATGGACAGCCCGTCCAAATGAACACTGAAGCTTTCTTT. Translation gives CASSDGQPVQMNTEAFF.

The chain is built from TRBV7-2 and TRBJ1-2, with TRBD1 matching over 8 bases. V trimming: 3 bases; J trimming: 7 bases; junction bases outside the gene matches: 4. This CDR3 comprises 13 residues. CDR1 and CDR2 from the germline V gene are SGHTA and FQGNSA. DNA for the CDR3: TGTGCCAGCAGCTTTGACAGGGGTATTGGCTACACCTTC. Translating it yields CASSFDRGIGYTF.

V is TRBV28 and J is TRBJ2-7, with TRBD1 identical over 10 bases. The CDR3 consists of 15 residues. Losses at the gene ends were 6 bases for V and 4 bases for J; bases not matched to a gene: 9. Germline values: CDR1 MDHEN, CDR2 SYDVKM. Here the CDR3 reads CASRKPGTGVYEQYF. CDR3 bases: TGTGCCAGCAGGAAACCCGGGACAGGGGTATACGAGCAGTACTTC.

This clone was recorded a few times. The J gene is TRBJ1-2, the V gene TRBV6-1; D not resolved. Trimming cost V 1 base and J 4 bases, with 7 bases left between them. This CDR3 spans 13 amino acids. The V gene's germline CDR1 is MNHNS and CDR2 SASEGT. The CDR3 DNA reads TGTGCCAGCAGTGAAGGGCGGCTCTATGGCTACACCTTC. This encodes CASSEGRLYGYTF.

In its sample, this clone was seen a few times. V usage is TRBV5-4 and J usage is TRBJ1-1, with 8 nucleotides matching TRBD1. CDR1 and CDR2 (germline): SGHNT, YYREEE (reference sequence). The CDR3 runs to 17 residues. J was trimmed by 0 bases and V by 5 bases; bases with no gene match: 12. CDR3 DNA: TGTGCCAGCAGAGCGCTAACAGGGGGGGAAATGAACACTGAAGCTTTCTTT. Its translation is CASRALTGGEMNTEAFF.

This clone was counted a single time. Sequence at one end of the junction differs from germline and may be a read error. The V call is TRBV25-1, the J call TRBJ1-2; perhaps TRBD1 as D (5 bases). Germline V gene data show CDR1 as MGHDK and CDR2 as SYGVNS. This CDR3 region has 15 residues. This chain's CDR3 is CASRPPGTKGYRYTF. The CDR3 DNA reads TGTGCCAGCCGACCTCCGGGGACTAAAGGCTATCGCTACACCTTC.

The CDR3 DNA is TGTGCTAGTGGTTTCCGGGACTCTGGGCCCTACGAGCAGTACTTC. The encoded protein is CASGFRDSGPYEQYF. The chain joins TRBV12-5 to TRBJ2-7, with D maybe TRBD2 (6 bases). Per the germline V gene, CDR1 is LGHNT and CDR2 is FRNRAP. This CDR3 has 15 amino acids. Between the trimmed V and J ends, which lost 3 bases and 2 bases, there was a span of 14 bases.

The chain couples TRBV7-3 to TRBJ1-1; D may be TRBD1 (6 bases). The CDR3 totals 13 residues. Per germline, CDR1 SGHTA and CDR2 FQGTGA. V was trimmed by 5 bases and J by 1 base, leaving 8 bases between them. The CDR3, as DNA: TGTGCCAGCAGCCGGGGACAGAACACTGAAGCTTTCTTT. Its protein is CASSRGQNTEAFF.

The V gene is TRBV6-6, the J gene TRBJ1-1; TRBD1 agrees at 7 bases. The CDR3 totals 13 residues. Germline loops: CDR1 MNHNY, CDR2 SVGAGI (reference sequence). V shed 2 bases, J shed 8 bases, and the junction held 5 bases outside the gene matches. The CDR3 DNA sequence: TGTGCCAGCAGTTACAAAGAGGACAGGGAAGCTTTCTTT. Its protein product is CASSYKEDREAFF.

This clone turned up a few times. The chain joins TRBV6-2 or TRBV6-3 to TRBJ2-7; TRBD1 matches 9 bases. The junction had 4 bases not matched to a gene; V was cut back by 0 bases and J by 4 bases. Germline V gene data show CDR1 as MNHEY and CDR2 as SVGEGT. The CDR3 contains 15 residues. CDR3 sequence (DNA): TGTGCCAGCAGTTACTCTCGGACAGGGGTATACGAGCAGTACTTC. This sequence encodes CASSYSRTGVYEQYF.

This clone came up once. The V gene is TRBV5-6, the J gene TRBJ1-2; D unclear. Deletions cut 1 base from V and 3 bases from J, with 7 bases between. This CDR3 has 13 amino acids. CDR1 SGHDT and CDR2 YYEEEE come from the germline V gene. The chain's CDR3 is CASSLSRYYGYTF. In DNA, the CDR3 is TGTGCCAGCAGCTTGTCGCGGTACTATGGCTACACCTTC.

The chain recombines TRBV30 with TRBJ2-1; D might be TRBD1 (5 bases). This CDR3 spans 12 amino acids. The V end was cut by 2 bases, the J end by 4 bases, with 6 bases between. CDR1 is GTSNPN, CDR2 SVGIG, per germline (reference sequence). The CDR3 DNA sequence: TGTGCCTGGAGTTCAGGGTACAATGAGCAGTTCTTC. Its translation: CAWSSGYNEQFF.

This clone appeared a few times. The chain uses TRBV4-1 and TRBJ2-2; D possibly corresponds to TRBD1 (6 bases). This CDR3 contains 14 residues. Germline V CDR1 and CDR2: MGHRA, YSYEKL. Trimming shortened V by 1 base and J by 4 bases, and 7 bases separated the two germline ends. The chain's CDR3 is CASSQGQATGELFF. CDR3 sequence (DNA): TGCGCCAGCAGCCAAGGACAGGCCACCGGGGAGCTGTTTTTT.

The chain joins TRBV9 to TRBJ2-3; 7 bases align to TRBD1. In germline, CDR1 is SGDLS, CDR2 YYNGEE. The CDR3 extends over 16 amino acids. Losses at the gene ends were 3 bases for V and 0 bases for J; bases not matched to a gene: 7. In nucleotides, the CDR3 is TGTGCCAGCAGCGAGGGGGCCCCAGGGAGCACAGATACGCAGTATTTT. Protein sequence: CASSEGAPGSTDTQYF.